This TCR beta chain was sequenced in a study of vaccination effects on CD4 cells after COVID-19. Background on the study: Each culture well received roughly 1.8 million PBMC. These cells were then cultured in IMDM with 10 IU/ml IL-2 and 9.5 to 10 ug/ml peptides. The study, taken as a whole, reports: Researchers report that only 1 of 255 vaccine-induced clones in healthy vaccinees cross-reacted with common cold coronaviruses.

Here immunoSEQ multiplex PCR was the method, and the copy in TCRdb shows in-frame clones only, minus some. The sample lists tens of thousands of clones, 70% to 80% occurring once. Investigators separated out CD4+ T cells once 9 to 11 days of culture had passed. Two-dose vaccination with either BNT162b2 or mRNA-1273 was given to the participants. Vaccinated participants had no history of SARS-CoV-2 infection and tested negative for nucleocapsid antibodies. Trimming removed 2 bases from V and 7 bases from J, with 11 bases in between. This CDR3 is built from 13 residues. The germline V gene encodes CDR1 MDHEN and CDR2 SYDVKM. Turning to this clone: Its antigen is undetermined.

Sequenced material: CD4+ T cells from PBMCs cultured without peptide, taken after COVID-19 vaccination. J is TRBJ1-2 and V is TRBV28; no clear D gene. The TCR sequence derives from a human donor who received a COVID-19 vaccine. The CDR3 loop reads CASSLVQRAGYTF. The CDR3 nucleotides are TGTGCCAGCAGTTTAGTACAGCGAGCTGGCTACACCTTC.